This note documents a single TCR beta chain sequence. Its antigen is unknown. This sample was taken from a study of CD8 T cells in ankylosing spondylitis. Study-wide results and caveats: There was a TCR beta motif, made of eight highly homologous variants, that appeared characteristic of ankylosing spondylitis blood.

TCRdb ran MiXCR on the 5' RACE reads and lists one entry per CDR3 protein. The table has about 220,000 distinct CDR3 sequences, roughly 6.6% seen once. The CDR3 extends over 20 amino acids. Unmatched junction bases numbered 14, after V lost 4 bases and J lost 0 bases. Per the germline V gene, CDR1 is MNHEY and CDR2 is SVGEGT. The material sequenced was blood, either unsorted or a sorted T cell fraction (not recorded which). The TCR comes from a male donor with ankylosing spondylitis. The chain recombines TRBV6-2 or TRBV6-3 with TRBJ2-1; 11 bases are a match to TRBD1. Here the CDR3 DNA reads TGTGCCAGCAGTTTTGGTCTGGGACAGGGGGTCCCAAGCTCCTACAATGAGCAGTTCTTC. Translating it yields CASSFGLGQGVPSSYNEQFF.